This T cell receptor (beta chain) comes out of a study of OX40 agonist ivuxolimab in advanced cancers. Study information: Patients were dosed intravenously with ivuxolimab at 0.01 to 10 mg/kg every 2 weeks. General study points: Clones of CD4+ and CD8+ blood T cells grew by week 6 at doses of 0.1 to 3.0 mg/kg.

With regard to this clone: Its target is unknown.

From germline, CDR1 is SGHTA and CDR2 FQGNSA. The CDR3 consists of 14 residues. Trimming left V 7 bases short and J 4 bases short, with 13 bases between. The protocol was immunoSEQ multiplex PCR, while the TCRdb copy is restricted to in-frame clones and leaves out a portion. This table holds 77,000 or so clones, around 85% found once. The specimen comprised CD4+ or CD8+ T cells sorted from blood, sampled in a trial of the OX40 agonist ivuxolimab. V gene TRBV7-2 combines with J gene TRBJ1-4; no clear D. This sequence was found in an adult with an advanced solid tumor such as melanoma, head and neck, liver or kidney cancer. The CDR3 is CASMSAWGNEKLFF. The CDR3 DNA is TGTGCCAGCATGTCGGCGTGGGGTAATGAAAAACTGTTTTTT. The variable domain in full, with the rest retrieved from reference TRBV7-2 and TRBJ1-4, is GAGVSQSPSNKVTEKGKDVELRCDPISGHTALYWYRQSLGQGLEFLIYFQGNSAPDKSGLPSDRFSAERTGGSVSTLTIQRTQQEDSAVYLCASMSAWGNEKLFFGSGTQLSVL.